The TCR beta chain under discussion was sequenced for a study of blood T cell repertoires in COVID-19. Across the study: Italy, Spain and the United States were the sources of the convalescent and acute COVID-19 samples. Nucleic acid was either cDNA or gDNA, and it came from T cells, B-cell-depleted T cells, or PBMCs.

CDR1 and CDR2 from the germline V gene are SGHTA and FQGNSA. V gave up 1 base and J gave up 4 bases, with 10 bases separating them. This CDR3 has 14 residues. Authors' methods: Scientists estimated how many nucleated cells there were by amplifying reference gene primers. This table comes from immunoSEQ multiplex PCR, and its TCRdb copy is limited to in-frame clones, with some not included. Clonal size and the V and J genes are those of that table, whereas D and trimming came from the DNA. The repertoire holds fewer than 250,000 clones, roughly 88% seen once, with roughly 6.2% in the top ten. This chain uses TRBV7-2 with TRBJ1-2; no clear D. The clonotype comes from a woman in her 40s who had recovered from COVID-19. Sequenced material: peripheral blood. This CDR3 reads CASSLDAGRYGYTF. DNA for the CDR3: TGTGCCAGCAGCTTAGATGCGGGTCGCTATGGCTACACCTTC. Variable domain in full (rest from reference TRBV7-2 and TRBJ1-2): GAGVSQSPSNKVTEKGKDVELRCDPISGHTALYWYRQSLGQGLEFLIYFQGNSAPDKSGLPSDRFSAERTGGSVSTLTIQRTQQEDSAVYLCASSLDAGRYGYTFGSGTRLTVV.